This T cell receptor beta chain was identified in a study of blood T cell repertoires in COVID-19. This study enrolled people aged about 18 to 90 from around 26 US geographic areas. Each exposed participant met a COVID-19 case in the 2 weeks preceding study entry. CDR1 and CDR2 (germline): SGHTS, YDEGEE. This CDR3 has 11 residues. In the original analysis: Amplified reference gene primers provided the basis for estimating nucleated cell counts. Repertoires were generated with immunoSEQ multiplex PCR, while TCRdb's copy carries only in-frame clones and drops some. V and J calls and clone size are those listed in that table; D and trimming were worked out from the DNA. The sample shows about 250,000 clones, around 83% of them seen only once. Worth noting for this clone: A read error may account for a junction end that differs from germline.

The TCR was taken from a man between 35 and 55 years old who had been exposed to COVID-19. This chain links TRBV5-8 with TRBJ1-1; D gene uncertain. The sample comprised PBMCs or T cells enriched from blood (not recorded which). CDR3 in DNA: TGTGCCAGCACCTTGGAGACACAAGCTTTCTTT. Translation gives CASTLETQAFF.